A selection of T cell receptor beta chains follows, all from one sample in a study of T-cell reconstitution after alpha-beta-depleted transplantation in children. TCRdb reprocessed the PCR reads with MiXCR, giving one entry per CDR3 protein. The table includes some 550,000 distinct CDR3 sequences, 18% detected once. The specimen comprised PBMCs from the stem cell graft donor, sampled from the stem cell graft. The receptors were gathered from a human donor who donated a stem cell graft to a child with acute lymphoblastic leukemia. The CDR3 runs from the conserved cysteine through the conserved F or W. A D gene is named only where the DNA matches it firmly. For some rows the clone size is stated as once, few or many, or as a class when expanded; others skip it.

CDR3aa	CDR3nt	abundance	j_gene	d_gene	v_gene
CSASFGSPNTGELFF	TGCAGTGCTAGCTTCGGCAGCCCGAACACCGGGGAGCTGTTTTTT	NA	TRBJ2-2	NA	TRBV20-1
CASSLERSPDEQYF	TGTGCCAGCAGCTTAGAAAGGTCCCCCGACGAGCAGTACTTC	NA	TRBJ2-7	NA	TRBV7-8
CASSGDSGANVLTF	TGCGCCAGCAGCGGAGACTCTGGGGCCAACGTCCTGACTTTC	NA	TRBJ2-6	NA	TRBV5-1
CASRGDRDGSGANVLTF	TGTGCCAGCAGGGGGGACAGGGACGGCTCCGGGGCCAACGTCCTGACTTTC	NA	TRBJ2-6	TRBD1	TRBV12-3/TRBV12-4
CASSLAGTGANYGYTF	TGCGCCAGCAGCTTGGCCGGGACAGGGGCTAACTATGGCTACACCTTC	many	TRBJ1-2	TRBD1	TRBV5-1
CSARETGSYEQYF	TGCAGTGCTAGAGAGACTGGTTCCTACGAGCAGTACTTC	NA	TRBJ2-7	NA	TRBV20-1
CASSALAGLEETQYF	TGTGCCAGCAGCGCCCTGGCGGGACTCGAAGAGACCCAGTACTTC	few	TRBJ2-5	NA	TRBV25-1
CASSSGQAAHYGYTF	TGTGCCAGCAGCTCCGGACAGGCCGCGCACTATGGCTACACCTTC	NA	TRBJ1-2	TRBD1	TRBV7-9
CASSFNLGTGPPLHF	TGTGCCAGCAGTTTTAATCTTGGGACAGGGCCACCCCTCCACTTT	few	TRBJ1-6	TRBD1	TRBV12-3/TRBV12-4
CASSPYGAKVSEKLFF	TGTGCCAGCAGTCCCTACGGGGCGAAGGTCAGTGAAAAACTGTTTTTT	few	TRBJ1-4	NA	TRBV12-3/TRBV12-4